Described below is a single T cell receptor (beta chain) sequence and its context. Its antigen is currently unknown. This record comes from a study of T-cell memory formation after mild COVID-19. Study-wide context: TCR clusters were mostly donor specific. Study observations and caveats: Clones which contracted sat mainly in CM and EM if CD4+, and in EMRA if CD8+.

One entry per CDR3 protein, called by TCRdb with MiXCR from the 5' RACE reads. The table shows about 540,000 distinct CDR3 sequences, with roughly 22% occurring only once. V lost 2 bases, J lost 8 bases, and 13 bases lay in between. This CDR3 is built from 15 residues. The specimen sequenced was PBMCs or a T cell subset sorted from them (not recorded which). The clonotype was recovered from an adult woman who had mild COVID-19 (a few samples of this study predate the infection). Cell type and time point are not known. This rearrangement joins TRBV12-3 or TRBV12-4 to TRBJ1-6; possibly TRBD1 for D (5 bases). The DNA of the CDR3 is TGTGCCAGCAGTTTAAGGAACAGGTTCGATTCACCCCTCCACTTT. Its translation: CASSLRNRFDSPLHF.